This T cell receptor beta chain came from a study of OX40 agonist ivuxolimab in advanced cancers. The wider study: Clinicians treated patients with ivuxolimab, an agonistic anti-OX40 (CD134) antibody. Therapy given before enrollment (anti-PD-1, anti-PD-L1 or anti-CTLA-4) was allowed, and 40% to 45% had some.

The V end lost 4 bases, the J end lost 0 bases, and 13 bases lay between the germline ends. The CDR3 is 17 residues long. Looked up from germline, CDR1 is MNHEY and CDR2 is SMNVEV (reference sequence). This clone was counted a single time. Its antigen is undetermined. Overall study results and limits: Expanded peripheral T cell antigen specificity was not determined.

The method was immunoSEQ multiplex PCR; TCRdb's version includes in-frame clones alone and lacks a portion of them. Of roughly 3,600 clones in the sample, around 78% were seen once. The rearrangement links TRBV27 to TRBJ2-6; D is uncertain. This receptor was identified in an adult with an advanced solid tumor such as melanoma, head and neck, liver or kidney cancer. The material was CD4+ or CD8+ T cells sorted from blood, obtained in a trial of the OX40 agonist ivuxolimab. DNA for the CDR3: TGTGCCAGCAGTTATGGGTTAGCTCTCTCTGGGGCCAACGTCCTGACTTTC. Translation: CASSYGLALSGANVLTF. The whole variable domain, remainder taken from reference TRBV27 and TRBJ2-6, is EAQVTQNPRYLITVTGKKLTVTCSQNMNHEYMSWYRQDPGLGLRQIYYSMNVEVTDKGDVPEGYKVSRKEKRNFPLILESPSPNQTSLYFCASSYGLALSGANVLTFGAGSRLTVL.